The 21 T cell receptor beta chains below all came from one sample that was sequenced in a study of cytomegalovirus exposure and HLA in healthy donors. PCR was performed using 60 Vbeta and 13 Jbeta primers. Measured with immunoSEQ multiplex PCR; TCRdb has only the in-frame clones, and not every one. Among approximately 130,000 clones listed, 81% were seen once. The sequenced sample consisted of PBMCs. The origin of the receptors is a woman aged 40 to 50 in good health and CMV-seronegative.

This clone has only a few counts. The chain has TRBV27 and TRBJ1-5; no reliable D call. Germline V lookup: CDR1 MNHEY, CDR2 SMNVEV (reference sequence). The length of the CDR3 is 15 residues. V dropped 6 bases and J dropped 0 bases, with 12 bases sitting between them. The CDR3: CASRIQLNSNQPQHF. The CDR3, as DNA: TGTGCCAGCAGGATACAGTTAAATAGCAATCAGCCCCAGCATTTT.

The chain uses TRBV18 and TRBJ2-7, with 12 bases fitting TRBD1. J lost 3 bases, V lost 3 bases, and 3 bases had no gene match. CDR1 is KGHSH and CDR2 is LQKENI in the germline V gene. The CDR3 runs to 15 residues. The CDR3 DNA follows: TGTGCCAGCTCACCGGGGACAGGGGGCGTCTACGAGCAGTACTTC. This encodes CASSPGTGGVYEQYF.

The rearrangement joins TRBV2 to TRBJ2-3; tentatively, D is TRBD2 (7 bases). The CDR3 runs 15 residues. Germline assignment: CDR1 SNHLY and CDR2 FYNNEI. With 4 bases removed from V and 3 bases from J, the gap between germline ends came to 14 bases. The CDR3 spells CASSARGGRTDTQYF. The CDR3 DNA reads as TGTGCCAGCAGTGCGAGGGGGGGCAGGACAGATACGCAGTATTTT.

This chain uses TRBV19 with TRBJ2-1, with 9 positions matching TRBD1. The CDR3 sequence is 15 residues long. Germline V gene data show CDR1 as LNHDA and CDR2 as SQIVND (reference sequence). Losses at the gene ends were 6 bases for V and 0 bases for J; bases not matched to a gene: 3. As DNA, the CDR3 is TGTGCCAGTAGCGACAGGGGGGTCTCCTACAATGAGCAGTTCTTC. Translating it yields CASSDRGVSYNEQFF.

With respect to this clone: The same CDR3 is also encoded by other DNA sequences in this sample. The chain has TRBV23-1 and TRBJ1-2; 8 bases align to TRBD1. TRBV23-1 is recorded as an ORF, its role being uncertain. The CDR3 runs to 15 residues. The V and J ends lost 6 bases and 6 bases, in that order; junction bases with no gene match: 12. CDR3 sequence (DNA): TGCGCCAGCAGCCCCCCCCTCGGACAGGGAGATGGCTACACCTTC. Its protein product is CASSPPLGQGDGYTF.

The rearrangement joins TRBV18 to TRBJ2-7; D ambiguous. CDR1 is KGHSH, CDR2 LQKENI, per germline. Between the trimmed V and J ends, which lost 3 bases and 0 bases, there was a span of 6 bases. The CDR3 runs to 13 residues. For the CDR3, the DNA is TGTGCCAGCTCACCGCCTACCTCCTACGAGCAGTACTTC. It translates to CASSPPTSYEQYF.

The chain is built from TRBV7-2 and TRBJ1-4, with D possibly matching TRBD1 (6 bases). Germline V gives CDR1 SGHTA, CDR2 FQGNSA. The V and J ends lost 4 bases and 0 bases respectively, with 15 bases between them. This CDR3 contains 17 residues. The CDR3 nucleotides are TGTGCCAGCAGCTCCATGGGGGCGGGGGCAACTAATGAAAAACTGTTTTTT. Encoded protein: CASSSMGAGATNEKLFF. Together with reference TRBV7-2 and TRBJ1-4, the CDR3 gives the full variable domain: GAGVSQSPSNKVTEKGKDVELRCDPISGHTALYWYRQSLGQGLEFLIYFQGNSAPDKSGLPSDRFSAERTGGSVSTLTIQRTQQEDSAVYLCASSSMGAGATNEKLFFGSGTQLSVL.

The chain is built from TRBV13 and TRBJ1-1, with TRBD1 matching 8 bases. The V gene's germline CDR1 is PRHDT and CDR2 FYEKMQ (reference sequence). This CDR3 region has 15 residues. Trimming at V came to 6 bases and at J to 1 base, leaving 7 bases not matched to a gene. CDR3 residues: CASRNQGARNTEAFF. CDR3 coding DNA: TGTGCCAGCAGGAACCAGGGGGCCCGGAACACTGAAGCTTTCTTT.

The CDR3: CASSPTTSGSNEQFF. The CDR3 DNA reads TGTGCCAGCAGCCCCACGACTAGCGGGAGTAATGAGCAGTTCTTC. The V call is TRBV6-6, the J call TRBJ2-1, with 12 bases lining up with TRBD2. V gave up 6 bases and J gave up 7 bases; unmatched junction bases: 7. CDR1 is MNHNY, CDR2 SVGAGI, per germline (reference sequence). The CDR3 contains 15 residues.

V gene TRBV28 combines with J gene TRBJ2-4; tentative D call: TRBD1 (5 bases). V was shortened by 8 bases and J by 0 bases, with 11 bases between the two germline ends. Germline V lookup: CDR1 MDHEN, CDR2 SYDVKM. The CDR3 runs 14 residues. The CDR3 here is CASLPQGAKNIQYF. The CDR3 coding sequence is TGTGCCAGCCTCCCCCAGGGAGCCAAAAACATTCAGTACTTC.

The rearrangement uses TRBV7-3 and TRBJ1-5, with D hard to call. The CDR3 is made up of 13 amino acids. Trimming removed 0 bases at V and 8 bases at J, with 8 bases between. Germline V lookup: CDR1 SGHTA, CDR2 FQGTGA. Here the CDR3 reads CASSLTMSEPQHF. In DNA, the CDR3 is TGTGCCAGCAGCTTAACTATGAGCGAGCCCCAGCATTTT.

This clone has just a few counts. The chain combines TRBV27 with TRBJ1-4; D is perhaps TRBD1 (5 bases). V gave up 6 bases and J gave up 3 bases, with 14 bases separating them. Looked up from germline, CDR1 is MNHEY and CDR2 is SMNVEV (reference sequence). The CDR3 extends over 15 amino acids. CDR3: CASSHAGRSNEKLFF. CDR3 nucleotides: TGTGCCAGCAGCCACGCGGGGCGATCTAATGAAAAACTGTTTTTT.

The V call is TRBV7-9, the J call TRBJ1-2; no clear D gene. CDR3 length: 13 amino acids. V lost 4 bases and J lost 2, with 8 bases in between. Germline loops: CDR1 SEHNR, CDR2 FQNEAQ (reference sequence). As DNA, the CDR3 is TGTGCCAGCAGCTCCACAGAGAACTATGGCTACACCTTC. As protein: CASSSTENYGYTF.

This clone was found once. V usage is TRBV28 and J usage is TRBJ1-2; D ambiguous. Germline assignment: CDR1 MDHEN and CDR2 SYDVKM. V lost 8 bases and J 4 bases, leaving 8 bases between the germline ends. This CDR3 has 11 residues. The CDR3, as DNA: TGTGCCAGCCGCTACGGCTATGGCTACACCTTC. Its protein is CASRYGYGYTF.

For the CDR3, the DNA is TGTGCCAGCAGCCCCATAAGACAGGGGTCTAACTATGGCTACACCTTC. Translating gives CASSPIRQGSNYGYTF. The chain couples TRBV28 to TRBJ1-2, with 8 bases fitting TRBD1. Trimming removed 6 bases from V and 0 bases from J; junction bases left unmatched: 9. This CDR3 contains 16 residues. The germline CDR1 and CDR2 sequences are MDHEN and SYDVKM.

This sequence joins TRBV30 and TRBJ1-2; TRBD1 is a possible D gene (5 bases). The CDR3 runs to 16 residues. CDR1 GTSNPN and CDR2 SVGIG come from the germline V gene (reference sequence). The ends were cut back, 4 bases at V and 1 base at J, with 19 bases in the middle. The CDR3 coding sequence is TGTGCCTGGACCATGGGGCAGGGTCCGTATAACTATGGCTACACCTTC. Translating it yields CAWTMGQGPYNYGYTF.

This clone was seen only a few times. The V gene is TRBV5-1, the J gene TRBJ1-2, with D possibly matching TRBD1 (5 bases). Germline lookup yields CDR1 SGHRS and CDR2 YFSETQ. CDR3 length: 12 residues. Trimming removed 0 bases from V and 7 bases from J, with 7 bases in between. The CDR3 DNA reads TGCGCCAGCAGCTTGGGGACAAGTGGCTACACCTTC. Its protein is CASSLGTSGYTF.

This chain links TRBV7-9 with TRBJ2-3; 8 bases match TRBD1. Per the germline V gene, CDR1 is SEHNR and CDR2 is FQNEAQ (reference sequence). The CDR3 is made up of 14 amino acids. Germline trimming cut 7 bases from V and 4 bases from J; bases unmatched to any gene: 7. In DNA, the CDR3 is TGTGCCAGCATTACAGGGGGAGGATCAGATACGCAGTATTTT. It specifies CASITGGGSDTQYF.

The V call is TRBV6-5, the J call TRBJ2-2; no reliable D call. The CDR3 runs to 14 residues. Trimming removed 2 bases at V and 3 bases at J, with 7 bases between. CDR1 and CDR2 (germline): MNHEY, SVGAGI. Written as DNA, the CDR3 is TGTGCCAGCAGTTACAACAGAGACACCGGGGAGCTGTTTTTT. Translated, it gives CASSYNRDTGELFF.

The chain recombines TRBV7-9 with TRBJ1-4, with D perhaps TRBD1 (5 bases). The CDR3 spans 18 residues. Germline-derived CDR1 and CDR2 are SEHNR and FQNEAQ (reference sequence). V gave up 7 bases and J gave up 7 bases, with 28 bases separating them. CDR3 amino acids: CASTRQPLGVHRVEKLFF. CDR3 DNA: TGTGCCAGCACCCGCCAGCCCCTAGGGGTCCATCGGGTTGAAAAACTGTTTTTT.

The gene calls are TRBV19 and TRBJ2-7, with TRBD1 matching over 7 bases. There are 15 residues in the CDR3. Germline values: CDR1 LNHDA, CDR2 SQIVND (reference sequence). Unmatched junction bases numbered 13, after V lost 9 bases and J lost 2 bases. CDR3 DNA sequence: TGTGCCAGCGCAAACTCCGGGACAGCGACCTACGAGCAGTACTTC. This translates into CASANSGTATYEQYF. The full variable domain, its missing parts supplied by reference TRBV19 and TRBJ2-7, is DGGITQSPKYLFRKEGQNVTLSCEQNLNHDAMYWYRQDPGQGLRLIYYSQIVNDFQKGDIAEGYSVSREKKESFPLTVTSAQKNPTAFYLCASANSGTATYEQYFGPGTRLTVT.